This T cell receptor (beta chain) was observed in a study of shared clonotypes between healthy human individuals. Study context: Three plates each covered CD4 naive and memory; CD8 naive two, CD8 memory one. Findings of the study overall: Sampling used blood alone; tissue repertoires probably differ. Clonotype sharing among donors was expected to depend on sequencing depth.

With 5 bases clipped from V and 5 bases from J, the junction kept 5 bases outside the gene matches. This CDR3 is 13 amino acids long. Germline lookup yields CDR1 SEHNR and CDR2 FQNEAQ (reference sequence). Notes on this clone: Antigen unknown.

Donors were healthy HIV-negative adults without recently reported acute infections or vaccinations. Sequencing used immunoSEQ multiplex PCR; TCRdb keeps in-frame clones, though not all of them. The sample has some 550,000 clones, roughly 97% seen once; the top ten hold around 0.057%. The chain recombines TRBV7-9 with TRBJ2-5; 7 nucleotides agree with TRBD1. The sample consisted of naive CD4+ T cells sorted from blood. Subset meaning: CD45RA+ positively selected. The receptor's source is a woman in her twenties or thirties in good health. In DNA form, the CDR3 reads TGTGCCAGCAGCATGACAGGGCCGGAGACCCAGTACTTC. It is translated as CASSMTGPETQYF.